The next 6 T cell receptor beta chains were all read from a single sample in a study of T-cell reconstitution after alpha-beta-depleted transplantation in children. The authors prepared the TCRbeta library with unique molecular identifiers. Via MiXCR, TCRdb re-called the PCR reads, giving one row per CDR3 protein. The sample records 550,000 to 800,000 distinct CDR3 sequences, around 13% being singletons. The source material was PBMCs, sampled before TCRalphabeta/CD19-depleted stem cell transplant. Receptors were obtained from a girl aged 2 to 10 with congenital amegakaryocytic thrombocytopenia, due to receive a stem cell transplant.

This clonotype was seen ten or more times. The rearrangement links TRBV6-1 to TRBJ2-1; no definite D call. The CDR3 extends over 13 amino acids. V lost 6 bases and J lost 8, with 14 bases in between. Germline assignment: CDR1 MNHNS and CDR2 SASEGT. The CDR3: CASRRLGLDEQFF. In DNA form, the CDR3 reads TGTGCCAGCAGACGCCTCGGGCTCGATGAGCAGTTCTTC.

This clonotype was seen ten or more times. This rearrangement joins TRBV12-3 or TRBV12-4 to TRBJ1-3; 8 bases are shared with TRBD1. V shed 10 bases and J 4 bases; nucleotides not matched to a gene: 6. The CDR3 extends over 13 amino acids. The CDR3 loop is CATGQGPGNTIYF. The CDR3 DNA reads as TGTGCCACCGGACAGGGCCCGGGAAACACCATATATTTT.

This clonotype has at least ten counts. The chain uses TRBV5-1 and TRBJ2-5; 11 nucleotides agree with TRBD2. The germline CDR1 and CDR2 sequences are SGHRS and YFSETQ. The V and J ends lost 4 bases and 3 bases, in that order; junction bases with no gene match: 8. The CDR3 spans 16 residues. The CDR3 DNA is TGCGCCAGCAGCGGAGGACTAGCGGGCGAGGAAGAGACCCAGTACTTC. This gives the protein CASSGGLAGEEETQYF. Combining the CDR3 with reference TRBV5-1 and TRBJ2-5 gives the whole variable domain KAGVTQTPRYLIKTRGQQVTLSCSPISGHRSVSWYQQTPGQGLQFLFEYFSETQRNKGNFPGRFSGRQFSNSRSEMNVSTLELGDSALYLCASSGGLAGEEETQYFGPGTRLLVL.

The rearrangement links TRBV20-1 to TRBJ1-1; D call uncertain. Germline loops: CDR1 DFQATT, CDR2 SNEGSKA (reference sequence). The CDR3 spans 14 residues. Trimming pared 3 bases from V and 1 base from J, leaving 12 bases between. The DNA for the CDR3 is TGCAGTGCTAGTTCGACACGGAGGAACACTGAAGCTTTCTTT. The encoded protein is CSASSTRRNTEAFF.

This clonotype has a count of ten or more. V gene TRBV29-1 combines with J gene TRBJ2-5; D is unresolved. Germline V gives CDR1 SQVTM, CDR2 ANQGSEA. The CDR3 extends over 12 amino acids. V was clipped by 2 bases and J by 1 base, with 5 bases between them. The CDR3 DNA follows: TGCAGCGTTGAATCTGGCCAAGAGACCCAGTACTTC. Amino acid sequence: CSVESGQETQYF.

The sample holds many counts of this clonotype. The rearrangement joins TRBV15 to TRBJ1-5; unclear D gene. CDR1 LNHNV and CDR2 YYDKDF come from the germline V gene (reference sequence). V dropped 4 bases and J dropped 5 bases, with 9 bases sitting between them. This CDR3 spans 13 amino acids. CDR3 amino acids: CATSTPTHQPQHF. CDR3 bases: TGTGCCACCAGCACCCCCACCCATCAGCCCCAGCATTTT.